These 29 T cell receptor beta chains originate from one sample sequenced in a study of CD8+CD57+ T cells in acquired aplastic anemia. CDR3 and TCR beta VDJ profiling relied on genomic DNA as the template. TCRdb called the reads again in MiXCR, with one record for every CDR3 protein. The sample shows hundreds of thousands of distinct CDR3 sequences, approximately 33% of them seen only once. An expansion of CD8+CD57+ cells by flow cytometry had been shown in patients chosen for sequencing. Input material: sorted CD4+, CD8+, or CD8+CD57+ T cells (not recorded which) from PBMCs. The origin of the receptors is a human donor with aplastic anemia.

This clonotype showed up many times. V and J are TRBV2 and TRBJ2-7, with TRBD1 as a possible D gene (6 bases). CDR3 size: 14 residues. Trimming took off 2 bases at V and 7 bases at J, with 15 bases between the two ends. Germline lookup yields CDR1 SNHLY and CDR2 FYNNEI. The CDR3 sequence is CASSERLSGAEQYF. In nucleotides, the CDR3 is TGTGCCAGCAGTGAAAGGTTGTCAGGGGCTGAGCAGTACTTC. Drawing the rest from reference TRBV2 and TRBJ2-7, the complete variable domain is EPEVTQTPSHQVTQMGQEVILRCVPISNHLYFYWYRQILGQKVEFLVSFYNNEISEKSEIFDDQFSVERPDGSNFTLKIRSTKLEDSAMYFCASSERLSGAEQYFGPGTRLTVT.

This clonotype was picked up many times. The gene calls are TRBV7-3 and TRBJ2-7; D not resolved. The CDR3 sequence is 15 residues long. V was cut by 6 bases and J by 4 bases, with 19 bases left in between. The V gene's germline CDR1 is SGHTA and CDR2 FQGTGA. Here the CDR3 reads CASSHDGRAPYEQYF. CDR3 sequence (DNA): TGTGCCAGCAGTCATGACGGACGGGCGCCTTACGAGCAGTACTTC.

The V and J genes are TRBV5-4 and TRBJ2-2; no reliable D call. Germline CDR1 and CDR2: SGHNT and YYREEE (reference sequence). The CDR3 loop spans 16 amino acids. Trimming took 1 base from V and 1 from J, leaving 11 bases between them. The CDR3 loop reads CASSLLTTRNTGELFF. The DNA for the CDR3 is TGTGCCAGCAGCTTGTTGACGACAAGGAACACCGGGGAGCTGTTTTTT.

A remark on this clonotype: The junction departs from the called germline gene at one end, perhaps through a read error. The rearrangement uses TRBV5-1 and TRBJ1-1, with D perhaps TRBD1 (6 bases). The CDR3 runs 14 residues. Germline CDR1 SGHRS, CDR2 YFSETQ. The CDR3 sequence is CASMGGAVNTETFF. The CDR3 DNA is TGCGCCAGCATGGGGGGCGCGGTGAACACTGAAACTTTCTTT.

A few counts support this clonotype. The chain recombines TRBV20-1 with TRBJ1-3; D call uncertain. The CDR3 length is 14 residues. CDR1 is DFQATT, CDR2 SNEGSKA, per germline (reference sequence). The germline V and J ends were trimmed by 6 bases and 0 bases, with 12 bases remaining between them. CDR3 region: CSATYSDSGNTIYF. CDR3 in DNA: TGCAGTGCCACCTACAGTGACTCTGGAAACACCATATATTTT.

The chain uses TRBV5-4 and TRBJ2-2, with a tentative D call TRBD2 (6 bases). Germline V gene sequence: CDR1 SGHNT, CDR2 YYREEE (reference sequence). The CDR3 runs 15 residues. Trimming left V 4 bases short and J 4 bases short, with 14 bases between. The CDR3 bases are TGTGCCAGCAGCAGTCCGGGACTGTTCACCGGGGAGCTGTTTTTT. It encodes CASSSPGLFTGELFF.

This clonotype was detected ten times or more. This chain joins TRBV25-1 and TRBJ1-1, with a weak D call TRBD1 (5 bases). CDR3 length equals 11 residues. Germline V gives CDR1 MGHDK, CDR2 SYGVNS. Trimming removed 8 bases from V and 4 bases from J, with 8 bases in between. The CDR3, as DNA: TGTGCCAGCGTGGGGGGCACTGAAGCTTTCTTT. Its protein product is CASVGGTEAFF.

This clonotype was recorded once. The chain recombines TRBV19 with TRBJ2-1; maybe TRBD2 (5 bases). Looked up from germline, CDR1 is LNHDA and CDR2 is SQIVND (reference sequence). The CDR3 runs to 12 residues. Trimming shortened V by 8 bases and J by 6 bases, and 11 bases separated the two germline ends. The CDR3 nucleotides read TGTGCCAGTGGCGGGCCTATCAATGAGCAGTTCTTC. It is translated as CASGGPINEQFF.

This clonotype has a count of ten or more. The CDR3 DNA sequence: TGTGCCACCAGCAGTAAAGGACAGGGCGAACACTATGGCTACACCTTC. Protein product: CATSSKGQGEHYGYTF. This chain connects TRBV15 to TRBJ1-2; 8 bases align to TRBD1. Germline V CDR1 and CDR2: LNHNV, YYDKDF (reference sequence). CDR3 length: 16 residues. The ends lost 3 bases at V and 3 bases at J; junction bases unmatched: 9.

This clonotype showed up many times. This chain links TRBV20-1 with TRBJ2-3, with 7 nucleotides matching TRBD1. The CDR3 has 14 amino acids. Per the germline V gene, CDR1 is DFQATT and CDR2 is SNEGSKA (reference sequence). V lost 1 base to trimming and J lost 4 bases; unmatched junction nucleotides: 5. The chain's CDR3 is CSARVTGAPDTQYF. The CDR3 DNA reads TGCAGTGCTAGAGTAACAGGGGCTCCAGATACGCAGTATTTT.

This clonotype appeared a single time. The rearrangement joins TRBV19 to TRBJ1-3; weak D call: TRBD1 (5 bases). Trimming took 5 bases from V and 4 from J, leaving 15 bases between them. CDR1 and CDR2 from the germline V gene are LNHDA and SQIVND (reference sequence). The CDR3 has 15 amino acids. Here the CDR3 DNA reads TGTGCCAGTAGTGGGGGTTATGGGTCCGGAAACACCATATATTTT. Translating gives CASSGGYGSGNTIYF.

As to this clonotype: This could be a read error, since a much larger clone is one nucleotide away. The conserved phenylalanine or tryptophan is not found at the CDR3 terminus, so this likely reflects a read error. The CDR3 nucleotides are TGTGCCAGCAGTCCGTCGGGTAGCGGGCTCCACGAGCAGTACCTC. As protein: CASSPSGSGLHEQYL. The chain is built from TRBV12-3 or TRBV12-4 and TRBJ2-7; TRBD2 matches at 7 bases. The CDR3 spans 15 residues. The trim removed 5 bases at V and 5 bases at J, leaving 12 bases unmatched.

This clonotype appeared many times. The J gene is TRBJ1-4, the V gene TRBV2; 8 positions agree with TRBD1. The length of the CDR3 is 14 residues. Trimming removed 6 bases from V and 6 bases from J; junction bases left unmatched: 6. Germline values: CDR1 SNHLY, CDR2 FYNNEI. CDR3 sequence: CASRIGQGDEKLFF. The CDR3 region has the DNA TGTGCCAGCAGAATCGGACAGGGAGATGAAAAACTGTTTTTT.

This clonotype came up many times. The V gene is TRBV29-1, the J gene TRBJ2-7, with a possible D match to TRBD2 (6 bases). V was cut by 6 bases and J by 6 bases, with 18 bases left in between. The germline CDR1 and CDR2 sequences are SQVTM and ANQGSEA. This CDR3 is 13 amino acids long. The DNA for the CDR3 is TGCAGCGTCCTAACCCGGGAGAGCTCCGAGCAGTACTTC. Protein sequence: CSVLTRESSEQYF.

In its sample, this clonotype was seen a few times. This chain uses TRBV25-1 with TRBJ1-6, with 10 bases identical to TRBD1. V was pared by 6 bases and J by 7 bases, with 9 bases of the junction left unmatched. The CDR3 is made up of 16 amino acids. Germline V gene sequence: CDR1 MGHDK, CDR2 SYGVNS. CDR3: CASSKGTGVGNSPLHF. The CDR3 bases are TGTGCCAGCAGCAAGGGGACAGGGGTAGGGAATTCACCCCTCCACTTT.

This clonotype was seen only a few times. The chain employs TRBV5-4 and TRBJ2-3; no firm D call. This CDR3 has 12 amino acids. The germline V and J ends were trimmed by 4 bases and 4 bases, with 7 bases remaining between them. The germline CDR1 and CDR2 sequences are SGHNT and YYREEE (reference sequence). Here the CDR3 DNA reads TGTGCCAGCAGCCCGGGCCCAGATACGCAGTATTTT. It specifies CASSPGPDTQYF.

The genes are TRBV7-2 and TRBJ2-5; D might be TRBD1 (6 bases). Germline V lookup: CDR1 SGHTA, CDR2 FQGNSA. The CDR3 loop spans 13 amino acids. V gave up 5 bases and J gave up 5 bases, with 12 bases separating them. The CDR3 sequence: CASSENREETQYF. CDR3 nucleotides: TGTGCCAGCAGCGAAAACAGGGAGGAGACCCAGTACTTC. Full variable domain (missing parts from reference TRBV7-2 and TRBJ2-5): GAGVSQSPSNKVTEKGKDVELRCDPISGHTALYWYRQSLGQGLEFLIYFQGNSAPDKSGLPSDRFSAERTGGSVSTLTIQRTQQEDSAVYLCASSENREETQYFGPGTRLLVL.

The chain joins TRBV5-1 to TRBJ1-3, with D unresolved. The ends were cut back, 4 bases at V and 2 bases at J, with 13 bases in the middle. CDR3 length equals 15 residues. Germline V gene sequence: CDR1 SGHRS, CDR2 YFSETQ. The CDR3 nucleotides are TGCGCCAGCAGCCCGAGATCAGAGCCTGGAAACACCATATATTTT. It yields the protein CASSPRSEPGNTIYF.

This clonotype was seen repeatedly, ten times or more. The CDR3 loop is CASSSAGVYEQYF. The CDR3 bases are TGTGCCAGCAGCTCAGCGGGAGTTTACGAGCAGTACTTC. V gene TRBV7-9 combines with J gene TRBJ2-7, with TRBD2 matching 8 bases. Germline lookup yields CDR1 SEHNR and CDR2 FQNEAQ (reference sequence). The V segment lost 4 bases and the J segment 4 bases; nucleotides outside the gene matches: 3. CDR3 size: 13 residues.

This clonotype was detected many times. The V call is TRBV19, the J call TRBJ2-3; 7 positions agree with TRBD2. There are 14 residues in the CDR3. Trimming cost V 4 bases and J 2 bases; bases outside gene matches: 3. Germline loops: CDR1 LNHDA, CDR2 SQIVND (reference sequence). CDR3 loop: CASSSGGYTDTQYF. CDR3 coding DNA: TGTGCCAGTAGTAGCGGGGGTTACACAGATACGCAGTATTTT.

The chain employs TRBV15 and TRBJ1-5; no definite D call. CDR3 length equals 15 residues. Looked up from germline, CDR1 is LNHNV and CDR2 is YYDKDF (reference sequence). Between the trimmed V and J ends, which lost 0 bases and 3 bases, there was a span of 9 bases. CDR3 residues: CATSRDSQYNQPQHF. The CDR3, as DNA: TGTGCCACCAGCAGAGATTCACAGTACAATCAGCCCCAGCATTTT.

This clonotype was seen a single time. The chain combines TRBV30 with TRBJ1-1; a weak D match, TRBD1 (6 bases). The V gene lost 1 base and the J gene lost 1 base, with 16 bases spanning the gap. This CDR3 has 16 residues. From germline, CDR1 is GTSNPN and CDR2 SVGIG (reference sequence). The CDR3 DNA sequence: TGTGCCTGGAGTGCAAGAGGACAGCTGAGGAACACTGAAGCTTTCTTT. Its protein product is CAWSARGQLRNTEAFF.

This chain joins TRBV30 and TRBJ1-2, with TRBD1 as a possible D gene (5 bases). The CDR3 runs to 14 residues. CDR1 GTSNPN and CDR2 SVGIG come from the germline V gene (reference sequence). Trimming left V 8 bases short and J 0 bases short, with 16 bases between. CDR3 region: CARTSPEPNYGYTF. The CDR3 nucleotides are TGTGCCCGGACATCCCCTGAGCCTAACTATGGCTACACCTTC. Drawing the rest from reference TRBV30 and TRBJ1-2, the complete variable domain is SQTIHQWPATLVQPVGSPLSLECTVEGTSNPNLYWYRQAAGRGLQLLFYSVGIGQISSEVPQNLSASRPQDRQFILSSKKLLLSDSGFYLCARTSPEPNYGYTFGSGTRLTVV.

CDR3: CASSAVYEDTQYF. CDR3 sequence (DNA): TGTGCCAGTAGTGCGGTATATGAAGATACGCAGTATTTT. The rearrangement uses TRBV19 and TRBJ2-3; D call uncertain. This CDR3 is 13 amino acids long. V was shortened by 5 bases and J by 5 bases, with 11 bases between the two germline ends. Germline CDR1 and CDR2: LNHDA and SQIVND (reference sequence).

This clonotype was detected many times. This chain uses TRBV6-1 with TRBJ2-6; D remains ambiguous. Trimming stripped 4 bases from V and 0 bases from J, with 7 bases between. Germline CDR1 and CDR2: MNHNS and SASEGT. This CDR3 region has 15 residues. The CDR3 spells CASSATVSGANVLTF. The CDR3 DNA reads TGTGCCAGCAGTGCTACAGTCTCTGGGGCCAACGTCCTGACTTTC.

This clonotype has a single count. The chain has TRBV5-1 and TRBJ1-1; the match to TRBD1 covers 7 bases. The CDR3 has 15 amino acids. Germline V gene lookup returns CDR1 SGHRS and CDR2 YFSETQ. The V and J ends lost 3 bases and 1 base, in that order; junction bases with no gene match: 6. The CDR3 region is CASSSQGSENTEAFF. The CDR3 coding sequence is TGCGCCAGCAGCTCACAGGGGTCTGAGAACACTGAAGCTTTCTTT.

This clonotype was detected a few times. The V call is TRBV5-1, the J call TRBJ2-3, with D unclear. The ends were cut back, 0 bases at V and 4 bases at J, with 12 bases in the middle. This CDR3 has 15 residues. In germline, CDR1 is SGHRS, CDR2 YFSETQ. The CDR3 sequence: CASSLVPSGPDTQYF. In DNA form, the CDR3 reads TGCGCCAGCAGCTTGGTGCCTAGTGGCCCAGATACGCAGTATTTT.

The V and J genes are TRBV6-5 and TRBJ1-1; the match to TRBD1 covers 11 bases. The CDR3 has 15 residues. V gave up 0 bases and J gave up 5 bases; unmatched junction bases: 2. CDR1 is MNHEY, CDR2 SVGAGI, per germline. CDR3 nucleotides: TGTGCCAGCAGTTACTCCGGGACAGGGGGGACTGAAGCTTTCTTT. Translated, it gives CASSYSGTGGTEAFF.

The J gene is TRBJ1-1, the V gene TRBV7-4; D unclear. CDR3 length: 18 amino acids. Germline assignment: CDR1 SGHVT and CDR2 SQSDAQ. V was clipped by 5 bases and J by 0 bases, with 22 bases between them. CDR3 sequence: CASSVEDRLARMNTEAFF. The DNA of the CDR3 is TGTGCCAGCAGCGTTGAAGATCGGCTGGCGCGGATGAACACTGAAGCTTTCTTT.